The 9 T cell receptor beta chains presented below share a single source sample, sequenced in a study of blood T cell repertoires in COVID-19. Measured with immunoSEQ multiplex PCR; TCRdb has only the in-frame clones, and not every one. This table holds around 64,000 clones, just over 85% found once. The sequencing sample was made of peripheral blood. The receptors shown here come from a man aged 45-60 years with active COVID-19.

The chain is built from TRBV7-2 and TRBJ2-3, with 7 bases matching TRBD2. Unmatched junction bases numbered 7, after V lost 5 bases and J lost 5 bases. Germline-derived CDR1 and CDR2 are SGHTA and FQGNSA. There are 14 residues in the CDR3. CDR3 bases: TGTGCCAGCAGCACCCGGACTAGTCGAGATACGCAGTATTTT. Amino acids: CASSTRTSRDTQYF.

V is TRBV9 and J is TRBJ2-3; D unresolved. Trimming shortened V by 0 bases and J by 2 bases, and 7 bases separated the two germline ends. The V gene's germline CDR1 is SGDLS and CDR2 YYNGEE. This CDR3 region has 14 residues. CDR3 sequence (DNA): TGTGCCAGCAGCGTAGGTCGGGTCACAGATACGCAGTATTTT. Its translation: CASSVGRVTDTQYF. The complete variable domain, with remaining parts taken from reference TRBV9 and TRBJ2-3, reads DSGVTQTPKHLITATGQRVTLRCSPRSGDLSVYWYQQSLDQGLQFLIQYYNGEERAKGNILERFSAQQFPDLHSELNLSSLELGDSALYFCASSVGRVTDTQYFGPGTRLTVL.

The J gene is TRBJ2-5, the V gene TRBV7-9; a weak D match, TRBD1 (6 bases). This CDR3 is 16 amino acids long. The V gene's germline CDR1 is SEHNR and CDR2 FQNEAQ (reference sequence). Trimming pared 8 bases from V and 1 base from J, leaving 20 bases between. This CDR3 is CASYLTGFGPQETQYF. The CDR3 nucleotides read TGTGCCAGCTATCTTACAGGGTTCGGTCCCCAAGAGACCCAGTACTTC. Based on the CDR3 plus reference TRBV7-9 and TRBJ2-5, the full variable domain is DTGVSQNPRHKITKRGQNVTFRCDPISEHNRLYWYRQTLGQGPEFLTYFQNEAQLEKSRLLSDRFSAERPKGSFSTLEIQRTEQGDSAMYLCASYLTGFGPQETQYFGPGTRLLVL.

The chain links TRBV5-3 to TRBJ1-5, with D hard to call. TRBV5-3 is noted as an ORF with a role that remains uncertain. Deletions cut 5 bases from V and 0 bases from J, with 12 bases between. CDR3 length: 15 amino acids. This CDR3 is CARRMRLYSNQPQHF. The CDR3 coding sequence is TGTGCCAGAAGAATGAGGCTGTATAGCAATCAGCCCCAGCATTTT.

The rearrangement links TRBV27 to TRBJ2-5; the match to TRBD2 covers 11 bases. The CDR3 sequence is 15 residues long. The V gene's germline CDR1 is MNHEY and CDR2 SMNVEV (reference sequence). J was trimmed by 1 base and V by 6 bases; bases with no gene match: 4. This chain's CDR3 is CASRLAGGFQETQYF. For the CDR3, the DNA is TGTGCCAGCAGGCTAGCGGGAGGTTTCCAAGAGACCCAGTACTTC.

V usage is TRBV7-2 and J usage is TRBJ2-5; TRBD2 aligns across 10 bases. V shed 1 base, J shed 5 bases, and the junction held 7 bases outside the gene matches. From germline, CDR1 is SGHTA and CDR2 FQGNSA. This CDR3 is 16 amino acids long. The CDR3 region is CASSLGSGGAIETQYF. The CDR3 nucleotides are TGTGCCAGCAGCTTAGGCAGCGGGGGGGCCATCGAGACCCAGTACTTC.

This chain connects TRBV7-3 to TRBJ2-5, with TRBD1 matching over 7 bases. The junction had 22 bases not matched to a gene; V was cut back by 2 bases and J by 4 bases. There are 20 residues in the CDR3. The V gene's germline CDR1 is SGHTA and CDR2 FQGTGA. The CDR3 bases are TGTGCCAGCAGCTTATTCGTGGGGAGTAGGGCAGGGGGTATTCGAGAGACCCAGTACTTC. Its protein is CASSLFVGSRAGGIRETQYF.

This clone showed up just a few times. The chain joins TRBV10-3 to TRBJ2-1; possible D gene TRBD2, 6 bases. With 6 bases removed from V and 4 bases from J, the gap between germline ends came to 13 bases. Germline V gene sequence: CDR1 ENHRY, CDR2 SYGVKD. CDR3 length: 14 amino acids. Written as DNA, the CDR3 is TGTGCCATCAGGGACGGGACTCAGTACAATGAGCAGTTCTTC. The encoded protein is CAIRDGTQYNEQFF.

This chain links TRBV5-1 with TRBJ1-3; 7 bases map to TRBD1. Losses at the gene ends were 4 bases for V and 4 bases for J; bases not matched to a gene: 5. Germline V CDR1 and CDR2: SGHRS, YFSETQ. The CDR3 sequence is 14 residues long. The CDR3: CASSPTGVGNTIYF. In nucleotides, the CDR3 is TGCGCCAGCAGCCCAACAGGGGTCGGAAACACCATATATTTT.